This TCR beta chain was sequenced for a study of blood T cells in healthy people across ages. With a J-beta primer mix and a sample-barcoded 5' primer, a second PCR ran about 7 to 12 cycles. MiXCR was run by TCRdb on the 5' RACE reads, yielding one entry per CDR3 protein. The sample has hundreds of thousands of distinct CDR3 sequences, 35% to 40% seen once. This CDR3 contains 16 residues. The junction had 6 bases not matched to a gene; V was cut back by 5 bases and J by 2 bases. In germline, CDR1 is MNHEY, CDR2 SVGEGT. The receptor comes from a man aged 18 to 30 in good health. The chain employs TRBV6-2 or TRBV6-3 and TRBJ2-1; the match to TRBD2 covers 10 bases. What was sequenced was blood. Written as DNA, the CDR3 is TGTGCCAGCAGTGAGCCAGCGGGGGGGGCCTACAATGAGCAGTTCTTC. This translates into CASSEPAGGAYNEQFF.